A selection of T cell receptor beta chains follows, all from one sample in a study of blood T cell repertoires in COVID-19. Assay: immunoSEQ multiplex PCR; the TCRdb copy retains only in-frame clones and omits some. The sample contains around 250,000 clones, 85% to 95% of which appear only once. Specimen: PBMCs or T cells enriched from blood (not recorded which). These receptor sequences come from a man aged 40-49 years who had been exposed to COVID-19. Both conserved end residues are part of each CDR3. A D gene is named only where the DNA matches it firmly. Clone size is not always given. Where it is, it says once, few, many or a class for expanded clones.

V	size	D	J	CDR3	DNA
TRBV4-2	NA	NA	TRBJ1-1	CASSPRDGQTNTEAFF	TGTGCCAGCAGCCCCCGGGATGGACAGACGAACACTGAAGCTTTCTTT
TRBV27	NA	TRBD2	TRBJ2-7	CASSPGTIKSSSYEQYF	TGTGCCAGCAGTCCAGGGACTATCAAAAGTAGCTCCTACGAGCAGTACTTC
TRBV4-1	NA	TRBD1	TRBJ2-2	CASRPTGGRTGELFF	TGCGCCAGCAGGCCTACAGGGGGCCGGACCGGGGAGCTGTTTTTT
TRBV5-1	NA	TRBD1	TRBJ1-6	CASSLKPRDSNNSPLHF	TGCGCCAGCAGCCTGAAACCACGGGACAGCAATAATTCACCCCTCCACTTT
TRBV5-1	NA	NA	TRBJ1-5	CASSLGGFGNQPQHF	TGCGCCAGCAGCTTGGGAGGGTTTGGCAATCAGCCCCAGCATTTT
TRBV10-3	NA	TRBD2	TRBJ2-1	CAISVMGLAEGNEQFF	TGTGCCATCAGTGTAATGGGACTAGCGGAGGGGAATGAGCAGTTCTTC
TRBV10-2	NA	NA	TRBJ2-3	CASRTGVGIDTQYF	TGCGCCAGCCGAACGGGAGTGGGAATAGATACGCAGTATTTT
TRBV28	NA	NA	TRBJ2-6	CASTNGANVLTF	TGTGCCAGCACAAATGGGGCCAACGTCCTGACTTTC
TRBV24-1	NA	NA	TRBJ2-7	CATKDSITYEQYF	TGTGCCACCAAGGACTCGATAACCTACGAGCAGTACTTC
TRBV9	once	TRBD2	TRBJ2-1	CASSPTPSGSYNEQFF	TGTGCCAGCAGCCCGACCCCTAGCGGGAGTTACAATGAGCAGTTCTTC
TRBV4-2	NA	TRBD2	TRBJ2-1	CASSPSGASGRQSEQFF	TGTGCCAGCAGCCCCAGCGGGGCTAGCGGGAGGCAGAGTGAGCAGTTCTTC
TRBV28	NA	NA	TRBJ1-5	CASSLGNQPQHF	TGTGCCAGCAGTCTAGGCAATCAGCCCCAGCATTTT
TRBV4-1	NA	TRBD2	TRBJ2-2	CASRRTSENTGELFF	TGCGCCAGCAGACGGACTAGCGAGAACACCGGGGAGCTGTTTTTT
TRBV5-6	NA	TRBD1	TRBJ1-1	CASSLGQGIMNTEAFF	TGTGCCAGCAGCTTGGGACAGGGAATTATGAACACTGAAGCTTTCTTT
TRBV6-1	NA	TRBD1	TRBJ2-1	CASSEKGQANYNEQFF	TGTGCCAGCAGTGAAAAGGGACAGGCAAACTACAATGAGCAGTTCTTC
TRBV12-3/TRBV12-4	NA	TRBD2	TRBJ2-5	CASLAGEQETQYF	TGTGCCAGCTTAGCGGGAGAGCAAGAGACCCAGTACTTC
TRBV6-4	NA	TRBD1	TRBJ2-7	CASSEPQGAGEQYF	TGTGCCAGCAGTGAACCCCAGGGGGCAGGGGAGCAGTACTTC
TRBV12-5	NA	TRBD2	TRBJ2-2	CASGLVRGSENTGELFF	TGTGCTAGTGGTTTGGTGCGGGGGTCGGAGAACACCGGGGAGCTGTTTTTT
TRBV18	NA	NA	TRBJ1-1	CASSPNRPGDTEAFF	TGTGCCAGCTCACCGAACAGGCCAGGAGACACTGAAGCTTTCTTT
TRBV19	NA	TRBD2	TRBJ2-2	CASSIKGLAGGSNTGELFF	TGTGCCAGTAGTATCAAGGGACTAGCGGGAGGGTCGAACACCGGGGAGCTGTTTTTT
TRBV2	NA	NA	TRBJ2-1	CASSQNRAEQFF	TGTGCCAGCAGCCAAAACAGGGCTGAGCAGTTCTTC
TRBV7-9	NA	TRBD1	TRBJ2-7	CASSLTGGSDEQYF	TGTGCCAGCAGCTTAACAGGGGGCTCGGACGAGCAGTACTTC
TRBV19	NA	NA	TRBJ1-5	CASSRGTTGMIQPQHF	TGTGCCAGTAGTAGGGGGACTACAGGGATGATTCAGCCCCAGCATTTT
TRBV29-1	NA	NA	TRBJ2-1	CSGLVYNEQFF	TGCAGCGGACTAGTTTACAATGAGCAGTTCTTC
TRBV4-2	once	NA	TRBJ1-6	CASSPDSSDNSPLHF	TGTGCCAGCAGCCCGGACAGCTCTGATAATTCACCCCTCCACTTT
TRBV2	NA	TRBD2	TRBJ2-2	CASNKGLAGTGELFF	TGTGCCAGCAACAAAGGACTAGCGGGTACCGGGGAGCTGTTTTTT
TRBV4-1	NA	NA	TRBJ1-3	CASSQEGGLGNTIYF	TGCGCCAGCAGCCAAGAGGGGGGGCTGGGAAACACCATATATTTT
TRBV7-9	NA	NA	TRBJ1-2	CASSLVDYGYTF	TGTGCCAGCAGCTTAGTCGACTATGGCTACACCTTC
TRBV2	NA	NA	TRBJ1-2	CASSEYNAAYYGYTF	TGTGCCAGCAGTGAATACAATGCTGCCTACTATGGCTACACCTTC
TRBV5-5	NA	TRBD2	TRBJ2-3	CASSPGGTGGTDTQYF	TGTGCCAGCAGCCCGGGGGGAACAGGTGGAACAGATACGCAGTATTTT
TRBV29-1	NA	TRBD2	TRBJ2-1	CSVVAGGPSEQFF	TGCAGCGTTGTCGCGGGAGGGCCTTCCGAGCAGTTCTTC
TRBV27	NA	NA	TRBJ1-1	CASKKMMGGNTEAFF	TGTGCCAGCAAAAAAATGATGGGAGGGAACACTGAAGCTTTCTTT
TRBV4-1	NA	TRBD1	TRBJ2-2	CASSPGQGAGTGELFF	TGCGCCAGCAGCCCGGGACAGGGGGCGGGTACCGGGGAGCTGTTTTTT
TRBV19	few	NA	TRBJ1-1	CASSIKGGGGLNTEAFF	TGTGCCAGTAGTATAAAAGGTGGCGGGGGCCTGAACACTGAAGCTTTCTTT
TRBV19	NA	NA	TRBJ1-3	CASTLSSGNTIYF	TGTGCCAGTACCTTGAGCTCTGGAAACACCATATATTTT
TRBV4-1	NA	TRBD1	TRBJ1-6	CASSHGQGMNSPLHF	TGCGCCAGCAGCCACGGACAGGGGATGAATTCACCCCTCCACTTT
TRBV6-2/TRBV6-3	NA	NA	TRBJ1-4	CASSGQPNEKLFF	TGTGCCAGCAGTGGACAGCCAAATGAAAAACTGTTTTTT
TRBV5-1	NA	TRBD2	TRBJ2-7	CASSFRTSGSYEQYF	TGCGCCAGCAGCTTCAGGACTAGCGGATCCTACGAGCAGTACTTC
TRBV27	NA	NA	TRBJ1-6	CASSFFRGSSYNSPLHF	TGTGCCAGCAGTTTTTTCAGGGGCAGCTCCTATAATTCACCCCTCCACTTT
TRBV13	once	TRBD1	TRBJ1-6	CASSFITGGENSPLHF	TGTGCCAGCAGCTTCATTACAGGGGGCGAGAATTCACCCCTCCACTTT
TRBV24-1	NA	NA	TRBJ2-1	CATESAPGSYYNEQFF	TGTGCCACCGAGTCAGCCCCGGGGTCATATTACAATGAGCAGTTCTTC
TRBV5-1	NA	NA	TRBJ2-7	CASSLTTGLSSYEQYF	TGCGCCAGCAGCTTAACTACAGGGCTTAGCTCCTACGAGCAGTACTTC
TRBV5-4	NA	TRBD1	TRBJ2-5	CASRGQGETQYF	TGTGCCAGCAGGGGACAGGGAGAGACCCAGTACTTC
TRBV15	NA	TRBD1	TRBJ1-4	CATSRDRKGAAKLFF	TGTGCCACCAGCAGAGATCGGAAGGGGGCAGCAAAACTGTTTTTT
TRBV7-9	NA	NA	TRBJ1-2	CASSRGTYYGYTF	TGTGCCAGCAGCCGGGGGACGTACTATGGCTACACCTTC
TRBV7-2	NA	NA	TRBJ1-3	CASSSSYGNTIYF	TGTGCCAGCAGCTCGAGTTACGGAAACACCATATATTTT
TRBV28	NA	NA	TRBJ1-2	CASRQGWGYTF	TGTGCCAGCAGACAGGGTTGGGGCTACACCTTC
TRBV28	NA	NA	TRBJ1-2	CASSRDSSYGYTF	TGTGCCAGCAGTCGCGACAGCTCCTATGGCTACACCTTC
TRBV21-1	NA	NA	TRBJ1-2	CASSSTRGAGYGYTF	TGTGCCAGCAGCTCCACACGGGGGGCTGGCTATGGCTACACCTTC
TRBV6-5	NA	NA	TRBJ1-1	CASSSAGSEAFF	TGTGCCAGCAGTTCGGCAGGGTCTGAAGCTTTCTTT
TRBV28	NA	NA	TRBJ2-1	CASSLYRGYNEQFF	TGTGCCAGCAGTTTATATCGCGGCTACAATGAGCAGTTCTTC
TRBV6-5	NA	NA	TRBJ1-2	CASSYDTTNYGYTF	TGTGCCAGCAGTTACGATACAACTAACTATGGCTACACCTTC
TRBV11-1	NA	TRBD1	TRBJ2-1	CASSQGQGNAYNEQFF	TGTGCCAGCAGCCAAGGACAGGGTAACGCCTACAATGAGCAGTTCTTC
TRBV28	NA	NA	TRBJ2-5	CASTIALQETQYF	TGTGCCAGCACAATAGCGCTCCAAGAGACCCAGTACTTC
TRBV3-1/TRBV3-2	NA	NA	TRBJ1-4	CASSRQRGEKLFF	TGTGCCAGCAGCCGCCAACGCGGTGAAAAACTGTTTTTT
TRBV10-2	NA	NA	TRBJ2-1	CASSESRATNEQFF	TGCGCCAGCAGTGAGTCGAGAGCTACCAATGAGCAGTTCTTC
TRBV14	NA	TRBD2	TRBJ2-6	CASSRGGPGANVLTF	TGTGCCAGCAGCCGCGGGGGACCTGGGGCCAACGTCCTGACTTTC